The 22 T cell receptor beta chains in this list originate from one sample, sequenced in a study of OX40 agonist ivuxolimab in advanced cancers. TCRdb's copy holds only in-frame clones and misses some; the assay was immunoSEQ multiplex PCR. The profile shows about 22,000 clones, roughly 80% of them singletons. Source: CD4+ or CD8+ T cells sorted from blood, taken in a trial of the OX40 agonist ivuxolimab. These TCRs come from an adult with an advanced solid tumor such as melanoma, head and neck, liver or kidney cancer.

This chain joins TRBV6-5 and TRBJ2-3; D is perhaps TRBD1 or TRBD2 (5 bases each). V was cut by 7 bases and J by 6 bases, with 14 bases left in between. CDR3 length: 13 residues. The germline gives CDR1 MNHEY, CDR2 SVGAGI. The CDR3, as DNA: TGTGCCAGCAACTCGGGACGTTCGGATACGCAGTATTTT. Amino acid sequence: CASNSGRSDTQYF.

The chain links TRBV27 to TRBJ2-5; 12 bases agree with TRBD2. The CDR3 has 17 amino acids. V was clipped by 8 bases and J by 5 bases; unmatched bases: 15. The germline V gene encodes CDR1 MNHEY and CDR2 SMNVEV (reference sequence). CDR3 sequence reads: CASGGLAGGLSWETQYF. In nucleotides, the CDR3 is TGTGCCAGCGGGGGCCTAGCGGGGGGGCTTAGTTGGGAGACCCAGTACTTC.

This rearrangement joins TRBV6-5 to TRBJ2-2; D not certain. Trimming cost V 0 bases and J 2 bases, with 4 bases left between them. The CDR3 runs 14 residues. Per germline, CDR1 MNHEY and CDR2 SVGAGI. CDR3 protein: CASSYSTNTGELFF. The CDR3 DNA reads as TGTGCCAGCAGTTACTCGACAAACACCGGGGAGCTGTTTTTT.

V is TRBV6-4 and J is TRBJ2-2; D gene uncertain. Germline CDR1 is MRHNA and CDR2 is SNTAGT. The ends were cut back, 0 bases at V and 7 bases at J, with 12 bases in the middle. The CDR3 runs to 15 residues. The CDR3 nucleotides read TGTGCCAGCAGTGACTCGCCCGGCCGCGGCGGGGAGCTGTTTTTT. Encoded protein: CASSDSPGRGGELFF.

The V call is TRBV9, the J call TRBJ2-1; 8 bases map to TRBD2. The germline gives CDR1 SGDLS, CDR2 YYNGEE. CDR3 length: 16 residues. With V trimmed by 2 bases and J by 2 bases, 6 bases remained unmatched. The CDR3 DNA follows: TGTGCCAGCAGCGTTCTCGGCGGGGGGACCTACAATGAGCAGTTCTTC. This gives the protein CASSVLGGGTYNEQFF.

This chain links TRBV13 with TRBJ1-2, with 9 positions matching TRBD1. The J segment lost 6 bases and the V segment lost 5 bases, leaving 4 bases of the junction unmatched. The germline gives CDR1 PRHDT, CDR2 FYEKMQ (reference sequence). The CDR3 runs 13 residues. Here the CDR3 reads CASSQNRGHGYTF. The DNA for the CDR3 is TGTGCCAGCAGCCAGAACAGGGGGCATGGCTACACCTTC.

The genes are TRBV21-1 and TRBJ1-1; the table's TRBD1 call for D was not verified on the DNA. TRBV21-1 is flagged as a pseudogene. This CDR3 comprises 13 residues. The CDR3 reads CASSNRGSTEAFF. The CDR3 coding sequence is TGTGCCAGCAGCAATAGGGGTTCCACTGAAGCTTTCTTT.

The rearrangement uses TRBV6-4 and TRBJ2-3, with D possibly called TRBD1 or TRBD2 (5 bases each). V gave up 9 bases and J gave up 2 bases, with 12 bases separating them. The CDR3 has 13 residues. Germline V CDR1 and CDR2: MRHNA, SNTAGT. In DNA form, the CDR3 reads TGTGCCAGTTCAGGGAGTACCACAGATACGCAGTATTTT. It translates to CASSGSTTDTQYF.

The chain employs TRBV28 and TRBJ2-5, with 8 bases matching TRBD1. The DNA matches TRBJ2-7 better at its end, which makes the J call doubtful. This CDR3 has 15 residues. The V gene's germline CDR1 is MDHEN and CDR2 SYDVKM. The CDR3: CASSSGQEISYEQYF. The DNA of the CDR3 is TGTGCCAGCAGTTCGGGACAGGAGATCTCCTACGAGCAGTACTTC.

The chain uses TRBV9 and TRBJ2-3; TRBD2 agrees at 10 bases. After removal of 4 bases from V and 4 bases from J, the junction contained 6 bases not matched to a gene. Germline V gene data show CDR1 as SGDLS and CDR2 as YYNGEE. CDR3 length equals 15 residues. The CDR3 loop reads CASSKRGGQADTQYF. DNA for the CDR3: TGTGCCAGCAGCAAGCGGGGGGGACAGGCAGATACGCAGTATTTT.

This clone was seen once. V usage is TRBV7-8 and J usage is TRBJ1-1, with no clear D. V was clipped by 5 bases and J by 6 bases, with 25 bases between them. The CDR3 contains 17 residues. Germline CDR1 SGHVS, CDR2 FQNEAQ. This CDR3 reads CASSLFPLPPLSAEAFF. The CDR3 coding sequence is TGTGCCAGCAGCCTATTCCCGCTTCCGCCCCTCAGCGCTGAAGCTTTCTTT.

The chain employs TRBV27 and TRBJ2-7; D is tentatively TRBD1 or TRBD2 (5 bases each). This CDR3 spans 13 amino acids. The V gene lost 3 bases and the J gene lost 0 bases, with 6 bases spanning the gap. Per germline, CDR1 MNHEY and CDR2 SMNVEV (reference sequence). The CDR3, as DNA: TGTGCCAGCAGTTTCGGGACCTCCTACGAGCAGTACTTC. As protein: CASSFGTSYEQYF.

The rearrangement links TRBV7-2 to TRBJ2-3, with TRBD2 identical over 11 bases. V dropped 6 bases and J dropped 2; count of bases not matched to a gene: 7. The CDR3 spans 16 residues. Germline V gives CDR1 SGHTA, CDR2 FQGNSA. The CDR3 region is CASRKGLAALTDTQYF. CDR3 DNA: TGTGCCAGCAGAAAGGGACTAGCGGCCCTCACAGATACGCAGTATTTT.

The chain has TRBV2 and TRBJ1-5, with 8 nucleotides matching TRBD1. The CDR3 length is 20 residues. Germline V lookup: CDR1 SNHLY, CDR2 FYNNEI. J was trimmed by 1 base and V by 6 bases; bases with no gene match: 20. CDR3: CASRLRTGLGSGDSNQPQHF. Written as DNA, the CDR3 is TGTGCCAGCAGGTTACGGACAGGGTTGGGCTCCGGAGACAGCAATCAGCCCCAGCATTTT. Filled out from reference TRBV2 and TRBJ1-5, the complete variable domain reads EPEVTQTPSHQVTQMGQEVILRCVPISNHLYFYWYRQILGQKVEFLVSFYNNEISEKSEIFDDQFSVERPDGSNFTLKIRSTKLEDSAMYFCASRLRTGLGSGDSNQPQHFGDGTRLSIL.

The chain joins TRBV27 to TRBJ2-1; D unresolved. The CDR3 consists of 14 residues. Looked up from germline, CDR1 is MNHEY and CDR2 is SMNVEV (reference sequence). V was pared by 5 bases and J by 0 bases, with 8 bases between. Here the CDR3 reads CASSKESSYNEQFF. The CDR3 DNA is TGTGCCAGCAGTAAGGAGAGCTCCTACAATGAGCAGTTCTTC.

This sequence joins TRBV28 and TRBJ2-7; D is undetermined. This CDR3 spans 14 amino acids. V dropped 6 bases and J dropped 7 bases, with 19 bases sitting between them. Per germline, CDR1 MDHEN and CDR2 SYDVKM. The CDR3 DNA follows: TGTGCCAGCAGCCATGGGTCTACCTACTGGGAGCAGTACTTC. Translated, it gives CASSHGSTYWEQYF.

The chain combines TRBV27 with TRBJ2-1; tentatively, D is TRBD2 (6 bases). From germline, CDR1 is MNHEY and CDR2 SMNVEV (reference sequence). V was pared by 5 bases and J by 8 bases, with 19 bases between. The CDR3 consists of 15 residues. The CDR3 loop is CASSAPSAQTYEQFF. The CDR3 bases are TGTGCCAGCAGTGCCCCTAGCGCCCAGACCTATGAGCAGTTCTTC.

The CDR3 here is CASEPESSYNEQFF. The CDR3 DNA sequence: TGTGCCAGCGAACCCGAGAGCTCCTACAATGAGCAGTTCTTC. The J gene is TRBJ2-1, the V gene TRBV25-1; D unclear. The V end lost 8 bases, the J end lost 0 bases, and 11 bases lay between the germline ends. CDR3 length: 14 amino acids. Germline V gives CDR1 MGHDK, CDR2 SYGVNS.

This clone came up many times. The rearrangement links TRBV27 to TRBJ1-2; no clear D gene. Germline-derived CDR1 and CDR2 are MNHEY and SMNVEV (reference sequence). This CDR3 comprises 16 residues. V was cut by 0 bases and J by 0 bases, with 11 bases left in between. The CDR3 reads CASSLSTSTANYGYTF. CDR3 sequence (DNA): TGTGCCAGCAGTTTATCGACGAGTACAGCTAACTATGGCTACACCTTC.

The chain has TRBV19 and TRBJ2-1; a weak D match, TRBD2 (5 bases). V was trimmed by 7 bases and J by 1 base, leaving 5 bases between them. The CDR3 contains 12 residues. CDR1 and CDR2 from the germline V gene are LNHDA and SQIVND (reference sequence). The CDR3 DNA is TGTGCCAGTACGGGGTCCTACAATGAGCAGTTCTTC. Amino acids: CASTGSYNEQFF. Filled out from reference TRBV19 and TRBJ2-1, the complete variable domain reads DGGITQSPKYLFRKEGQNVTLSCEQNLNHDAMYWYRQDPGQGLRLIYYSQIVNDFQKGDIAEGYSVSREKKESFPLTVTSAQKNPTAFYLCASTGSYNEQFFGPGTRLTVL.

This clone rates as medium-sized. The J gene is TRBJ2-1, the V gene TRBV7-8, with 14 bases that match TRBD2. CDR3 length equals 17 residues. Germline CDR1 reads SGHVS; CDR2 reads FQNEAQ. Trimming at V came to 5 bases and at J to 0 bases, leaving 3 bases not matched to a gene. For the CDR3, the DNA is TGTGCCAGCAGCCGTGGACTAGCGGGAGGCTCCTACAATGAGCAGTTCTTC. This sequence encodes CASSRGLAGGSYNEQFF. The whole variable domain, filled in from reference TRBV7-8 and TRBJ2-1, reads GAGVSQSPRYKVAKRGQDVALRCDPISGHVSLFWYQQALGQGPEFLTYFQNEAQLDKSGLPSDRFFAERPEGSVSTLKIQRTQQEDSAVYLCASSRGLAGGSYNEQFFGPGTRLTVL.

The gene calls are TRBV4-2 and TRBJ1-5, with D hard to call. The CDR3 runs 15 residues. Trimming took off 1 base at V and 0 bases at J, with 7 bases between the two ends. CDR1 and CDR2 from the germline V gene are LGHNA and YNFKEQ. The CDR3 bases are TGTGCCAGCAGCCAAGTAAGAAATAGCAATCAGCCCCAGCATTTT. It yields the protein CASSQVRNSNQPQHF.